This T cell receptor beta chain is drawn from a study of cytomegalovirus exposure and HLA in healthy donors. General study findings and limits: Later on, an analysis found that several of the most significant clusters appeared to be linked to common viral pathogens, which included parvovirus B19. Most CMV-associated TCR beta chains were later found to appear HLA-restricted. Prior analysis indicated that the majority of TCR beta V segments exhibited productivity approximately 87% or approximately 30% of the time.

Both 60 Vbeta primers and 13 Jbeta primers went into the PCR. Assay used: immunoSEQ multiplex PCR; TCRdb lists only in-frame clones, some missing. The profile shows more than 110,000 clones, around 80% of them singletons. CDR1 and CDR2 (germline): LNHDA, SQIVND (reference sequence). V was pared by 9 bases and J by 3 bases, with 7 bases of the junction left unmatched. The CDR3 extends over 13 amino acids. About this clone itself: Its antigen is unknown.

The rearrangement links TRBV19 to TRBJ2-5; TRBD1 aligns across 7 bases. The sample taken for sequencing was PBMCs. The sequence came from a male donor in good health and CMV-seropositive. The DNA of the CDR3 is TGTGCCAGCAAACGGGACAGCGAAGAGACCCAGTACTTC. Amino acid sequence: CASKRDSEETQYF.